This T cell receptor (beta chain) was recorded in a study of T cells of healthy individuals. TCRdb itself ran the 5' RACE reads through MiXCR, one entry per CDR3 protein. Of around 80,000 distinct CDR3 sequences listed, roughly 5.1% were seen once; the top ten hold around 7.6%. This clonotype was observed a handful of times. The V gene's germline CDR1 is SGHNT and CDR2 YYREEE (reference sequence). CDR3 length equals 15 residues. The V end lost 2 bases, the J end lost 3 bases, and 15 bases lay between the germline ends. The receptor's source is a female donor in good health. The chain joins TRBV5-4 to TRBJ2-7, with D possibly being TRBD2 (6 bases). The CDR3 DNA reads TGTGCCAGCAGCTTTGGAGGGGAGAGGGGCTACGAGCAGTACTTC. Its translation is CASSFGGERGYEQYF.